These 18 T cell receptor beta chains share one sample of origin, sequenced in a study of naive and memory T cell subsets. The study's findings and limits: Possibly reflecting memory cells re-expressing CD45RA, a few larger clonotypes occurred in naive repertoires, especially CD8.

What these receptors recognize is not known. The beta constant-region primer was an equimolar mix of two oligonucleotides covering TRBC1 and TRBC2. Nested alpha and beta constant-region primers with the SP2 primer drove four PCR rounds on ligated cDNA. TCRdb recomputed calls from the UMI-ligation and nested PCR reads with MiXCR, one row per CDR3 protein. The sample consists of roughly 150,000 distinct CDR3 sequences, approximately 22% of them appearing once. Sequenced material: naive CD4+ T cells from blood. These receptors came from a human donor in good health.

The CDR3, as DNA: TGTGCCAGCAGCCCCGGACAGGGGGTGTCAGATACGCAGTATTTT. Translating gives CASSPGQGVSDTQYF. The V and J genes are TRBV12-3 or TRBV12-4 and TRBJ2-3, with 10 bases that match TRBD1. After removal of 6 bases from V and 4 bases from J, the junction contained 7 bases not matched to a gene. The CDR3 has 15 residues.

This sequence joins TRBV10-3 and TRBJ1-2; 9 nucleotides align to TRBD1. This CDR3 comprises 13 residues. Trimming removed 6 bases from V and 4 bases from J; junction bases left unmatched: 3. Per the germline V gene, CDR1 is ENHRY and CDR2 is SYGVKD. This chain's CDR3 is CAISPTGGYGYTF. The CDR3, as DNA: TGTGCCATCAGCCCGACAGGGGGCTATGGCTACACCTTC.

This clonotype was counted between two and nine times. The V call is TRBV28, the J call TRBJ2-7; maybe TRBD1 (5 bases). This CDR3 region has 11 residues. Germline V gene data show CDR1 as MDHEN and CDR2 as SYDVKM. V was trimmed by 7 bases and J by 4 bases, leaving 8 bases between them. For the CDR3, the DNA is TGTGCCAGCAATGGGGCTTACGAGCAGTACTTC. Its translation is CASNGAYEQYF.

This clonotype was counted ten times or more. The chain combines TRBV24-1 with TRBJ2-1; TRBD2 is a possible D gene (6 bases). Germline CDR1 KGHDR, CDR2 SFDVKD. V dropped 9 bases and J dropped 7 bases, with 15 bases sitting between them. The CDR3 covers 13 residues. The DNA for the CDR3 is TGTGCCACCCAAGCGGGCTACCGTAATGAGCAGTTCTTC. It specifies CATQAGYRNEQFF.

This clonotype came up a few times. The chain is built from TRBV4-1 and TRBJ2-1; no firm D call. Germline CDR1 is MGHRA and CDR2 is YSYEKL. V shed 1 base and J shed 0 bases, with 4 bases lying between them. This CDR3 contains 14 residues. The CDR3 protein is CASSQGSSYNEQFF. The CDR3 DNA reads as TGCGCCAGCAGCCAAGGATCCTCCTACAATGAGCAGTTCTTC.

There are many counts of this clonotype. V and J are TRBV6-1 and TRBJ2-2; weak D call: TRBD2 (6 bases). V lost 6 bases, J lost 3 bases, and 11 bases lay in between. The germline V gene encodes CDR1 MNHNS and CDR2 SASEGT. The CDR3 sequence is 14 residues long. The chain's CDR3 is CASRLGTDTGELFF. CDR3 DNA sequence: TGTGCCAGCAGACTAGGGACTGACACCGGGGAGCTGTTTTTT.

Ten or more counts support this clonotype. The V gene is TRBV7-8, the J gene TRBJ2-7; the match to TRBD1 covers 8 bases. Trimming removed 3 bases from V and 6 bases from J; junction bases left unmatched: 4. The CDR3 is 13 amino acids. Per germline, CDR1 SGHVS and CDR2 FQNEAQ. The CDR3 here is CASSFRTGPEQYF. The CDR3 coding sequence is TGTGCCAGCAGCTTCAGGACAGGGCCCGAGCAGTACTTC.

This clonotype was picked up a small number of times. This chain links TRBV10-3 with TRBJ2-1, with TRBD1 identical over 9 bases. The germline CDR1 and CDR2 sequences are ENHRY and SYGVKD. V gave up 6 bases and J gave up 10 bases; unmatched junction bases: 7. The CDR3 has 13 residues. This CDR3 reads CAIRFGTGQEQFF. The CDR3 bases are TGTGCCATCAGGTTTGGGACAGGGCAGGAGCAGTTCTTC.

This clonotype was detected only a few times. The gene calls are TRBV10-3 and TRBJ2-7; tentative D call: TRBD1 (5 bases). Germline values: CDR1 ENHRY, CDR2 SYGVKD. V was trimmed by 4 bases and J by 3 bases, leaving 10 bases between them. The CDR3 runs 13 residues. CDR3 in amino acids: CAISGAGRYEQYF. The CDR3 nucleotides read TGTGCCATCAGTGGGGCAGGGCGCTACGAGCAGTACTTC.

The chain combines TRBV27 with TRBJ1-5; D may be TRBD1 (6 bases). The V end lost 5 bases, the J end lost 0 bases, and 14 bases lay between the germline ends. CDR3 size: 16 residues. The V gene's germline CDR1 is MNHEY and CDR2 SMNVEV (reference sequence). This CDR3 reads CASSPRTAYSNQPQHF. CDR3 in DNA: TGTGCCAGCAGTCCTCGGACAGCTTATAGCAATCAGCCCCAGCATTTT.

The rearrangement joins TRBV7-9 to TRBJ1-1; D ambiguous. V lost 1 base and J lost 7, with 7 bases in between. This CDR3 has 12 residues. Per germline, CDR1 SEHNR and CDR2 FQNEAQ (reference sequence). CDR3 in amino acids: CASSLVGVEAFF. CDR3 DNA sequence: TGTGCCAGCAGCTTAGTGGGAGTTGAAGCTTTCTTT.

This clonotype was observed a few times. This chain links TRBV28 with TRBJ2-1; a weak D match, TRBD1 (6 bases). The CDR3 sequence is 15 residues long. Trimming removed 4 bases from V and 12 bases from J, with 22 bases in between. The V gene's germline CDR1 is MDHEN and CDR2 SYDVKM. In DNA, the CDR3 is TGTGCCAGCAGTTGGAATGGACCCCTGATAGGGGGGCAGTTCTTC. This translates into CASSWNGPLIGGQFF.

The gene calls are TRBV6-1 and TRBJ2-7, with no clear D. Trimming pared 3 bases from V and 4 bases from J, leaving 7 bases between. The CDR3 contains 12 residues. Germline V CDR1 and CDR2: MNHNS, SASEGT. In nucleotides, the CDR3 is TGTGCCAGCAGTGAGGGGTGGTACGAGCAGTACTTC. Translated: CASSEGWYEQYF.

The gene calls are TRBV11-2 and TRBJ2-5; D is possibly TRBD2 (5 bases). Germline V gene data show CDR1 as SGHAT and CDR2 as FQNNGV. This CDR3 has 14 amino acids. V lost 5 bases, J lost 1 base, and 11 bases lay in between. The CDR3 spells CASSLAGSQETQYF. The CDR3 DNA reads as TGTGCCAGCAGCCTAGCAGGATCCCAAGAGACCCAGTACTTC.

This rearrangement joins TRBV28 to TRBJ2-1, with TRBD2 identical over 10 bases. From germline, CDR1 is MDHEN and CDR2 SYDVKM. V was clipped by 6 bases and J by 4 bases; unmatched bases: 6. The CDR3 has 15 residues. In DNA form, the CDR3 reads TGTGCCAGCAGGTTTAGCGGGAGGCTTTACAATGAGCAGTTCTTC. It codes for CASRFSGRLYNEQFF.

This clonotype was counted ten times or more. The gene calls are TRBV6-2 or TRBV6-3 and TRBJ2-2; D not certain. This CDR3 comprises 11 residues. V was pared by 8 bases and J by 4 bases, with 5 bases between. Germline loops: CDR1 MNHEY, CDR2 SVGEGT. CDR3 in amino acids: CASASTGELFF. The CDR3 DNA reads TGTGCCAGCGCCAGCACCGGGGAGCTGTTTTTT.

This clonotype occurred a few times. CDR3 region: CASSQERGWVTDTQYF. The CDR3 DNA reads TGTGCCAGCAGCCAAGAGAGAGGGTGGGTCACAGATACGCAGTATTTT. The gene calls are TRBV14 and TRBJ2-3, with D perhaps TRBD2 (5 bases). The germline V gene encodes CDR1 SGHDN and CDR2 FVKESK. The V gene lost 0 bases and the J gene lost 2 bases, with 12 bases spanning the gap. This CDR3 contains 16 residues. Filled out from reference TRBV14 and TRBJ2-3, the complete variable domain reads EAGVTQFPSHSVIEKGQTVTLRCDPISGHDNLYWYRRVMGKEIKFLLHFVKESKQDESGMPNNRFLAERTGGTYSTLKVQPAELEDSGVYFCASSQERGWVTDTQYFGPGTRLTVL.

The V gene is TRBV5-1, the J gene TRBJ2-1; 8 bases match TRBD2. The V gene's germline CDR1 is SGHRS and CDR2 YFSETQ. The V segment lost 4 bases and the J segment 5 bases; nucleotides outside the gene matches: 5. The CDR3 spans 14 residues. The CDR3 region is CASSGAGVDNEQFF. The CDR3 coding sequence is TGCGCCAGCAGCGGAGCGGGAGTAGACAATGAGCAGTTCTTC.